The 27 T cell receptor beta chains presented below share a single source sample, sequenced in a study of identifying expanded T cells in peripheral blood. Generated by immunoSEQ multiplex PCR, the TCRdb table keeps only in-frame clones and is missing some. The sample shows under 90,000 clones, around 91% of them seen only once. Sample: blood. These receptors all come from a person aged 18 to 70 in good health.

This clone was seen a handful of times. The genes are TRBV4-1 and TRBJ2-2; 8 bases align to TRBD1. The V and J ends lost 5 bases and 1 base, in that order; junction bases with no gene match: 0. Germline CDR1 is MGHRA and CDR2 is YSYEKL. The CDR3 has 14 residues. The CDR3 sequence is CASSDRGNTGELFF. The DNA for the CDR3 is TGCGCCAGCAGCGACAGGGGGAACACCGGGGAGCTGTTTTTT.

The genes are TRBV7-2 and TRBJ2-1, with D unclear. The germline gives CDR1 SGHTA, CDR2 FQGNSA. Trimming removed 0 bases from V and 5 bases from J, with 5 bases in between. The CDR3 is made up of 13 amino acids. CDR3 in DNA: TGTGCCAGCAGCTTAGCGGCAGACAATGAGCAGTTCTTC. Protein sequence: CASSLAADNEQFF.

V gene TRBV4-3 combines with J gene TRBJ2-7, with 8 bases identical to TRBD2. Germline CDR1 reads LGHNA; CDR2 reads YSLEER. CDR3 size: 16 residues. The trim removed 0 bases at V and 2 bases at J, leaving 6 bases unmatched. As DNA, the CDR3 is TGCGCCAGCAGCCAAGATGTGCAGCGGGGGCCCTACGAGCAGTACTTC. This gives the protein CASSQDVQRGPYEQYF.

This chain connects TRBV28 to TRBJ2-5, with D possibly being TRBD1 (6 bases). Matching the DNA end better, TRBJ2-7 makes the J call doubtful. The CDR3 runs 16 residues. Germline V gene data show CDR1 as MDHEN and CDR2 as SYDVKM. DNA of the CDR3: TGTGCCAGCAGTTTCTCCTACGGACAGTTCACCTACGAGCAGTACTTC. Translation: CASSFSYGQFTYEQYF.

The chain is built from TRBV19 and TRBJ2-7; TRBD1 matches at 10 bases. Per the germline V gene, CDR1 is LNHDA and CDR2 is SQIVND (reference sequence). The CDR3 extends over 14 amino acids. Trimming cost V 5 bases and J 4 bases; bases outside gene matches: 5. CDR3 region: CASSGGTGAYEQYF. DNA of the CDR3: TGTGCCAGTAGTGGCGGGACAGGGGCATACGAGCAGTACTTC. The full variable domain, with the rest looked up from reference TRBV19 and TRBJ2-7, is DGGITQSPKYLFRKEGQNVTLSCEQNLNHDAMYWYRQDPGQGLRLIYYSQIVNDFQKGDIAEGYSVSREKKESFPLTVTSAQKNPTAFYLCASSGGTGAYEQYFGPGTRLTVT.

This clone has a single count. V is TRBV5-6 and J is TRBJ2-3; 9 nucleotides match TRBD2. V gave up 0 bases and J gave up 4 bases; unmatched junction bases: 15. The V gene's germline CDR1 is SGHDT and CDR2 YYEEEE. The CDR3 has 19 amino acids. CDR3: CASSLVRVLAGMIADTQYF. The CDR3, as DNA: TGTGCCAGCAGCTTGGTTCGGGTTCTAGCGGGAATGATAGCAGATACGCAGTATTTT.

The V gene is TRBV30, the J gene TRBJ1-2; the D is unclear. This CDR3 has 14 amino acids. V was trimmed by 3 bases and J by 10 bases, leaving 21 bases between them. CDR1 is GTSNPN, CDR2 SVGIG, per germline (reference sequence). For the CDR3, the DNA is TGTGCCTGGAGACCTTTGGACTCACTGGGTGACTACACCTTC. It translates to CAWRPLDSLGDYTF.

The V and J genes are TRBV7-9 and TRBJ2-1, with TRBD1 identical over 7 bases. Germline loops: CDR1 SEHNR, CDR2 FQNEAQ (reference sequence). V trimming: 3 bases; J trimming: 5 bases; junction bases outside the gene matches: 13. This CDR3 has 17 amino acids. The CDR3 region is CASSFLGSYRGDNEQFF. The CDR3 DNA reads TGTGCCAGCAGCTTTTTGGGCTCCTACAGGGGAGACAATGAGCAGTTCTTC.

This chain connects TRBV5-4 to TRBJ2-3; TRBD2 matches 10 bases. CDR3 length: 16 residues. The germline V gene has CDR1 SGHNT and CDR2 YYREEE (reference sequence). The junction had 5 bases not matched to a gene; V was cut back by 0 bases and J by 4 bases. Written as DNA, the CDR3 is TGTGCCAGCAGCTTGGGGGCTAGCGGGAGTCCAGATACGCAGTATTTT. This codes for CASSLGASGSPDTQYF.

This chain connects TRBV27 to TRBJ1-1; tentatively, D is TRBD1 (5 bases). Looked up from germline, CDR1 is MNHEY and CDR2 is SMNVEV (reference sequence). This CDR3 spans 16 amino acids. V gave up 5 bases and J gave up 3 bases, with 19 bases separating them. The CDR3 nucleotides are TGTGCCAGCAGTCCCCAACCGGGGGGAAGGTACACTGAAGCTTTCTTT. Translation: CASSPQPGGRYTEAFF.

The V and J genes are TRBV5-4 and TRBJ2-7; D gene uncertain. The CDR3 covers 13 residues. CDR1 and CDR2 (germline): SGHNT, YYREEE (reference sequence). V was shortened by 4 bases and J by 0 bases, with 8 bases between the two germline ends. This CDR3 is CASSLPSSYEQYF. CDR3 coding DNA: TGTGCCAGCAGCCTACCCTCCTCCTACGAGCAGTACTTC.

This clone has just a few counts. J is TRBJ2-3 and V is TRBV7-3; no definite D call. Per germline, CDR1 SGHTA and CDR2 FQGTGA. CDR3 size: 13 residues. V gave up 10 bases and J gave up 3 bases, with 14 bases separating them. CDR3 protein: CATEKVGTDTQYF. The CDR3 DNA sequence: TGTGCCACGGAGAAGGTTGGGACAGATACGCAGTATTTT.

The sample holds one count of this clone. The rearrangement joins TRBV7-9 to TRBJ2-1; D is perhaps TRBD2 (6 bases). CDR1 is SEHNR and CDR2 is FQNEAQ in the germline V gene (reference sequence). The CDR3 is 14 residues long. The V and J ends lost 5 bases and 8 bases respectively, with 16 bases between them. CDR3 sequence (DNA): TGTGCCAGCAGCAAATCAACTAGCTCCGATGAGCAGTTCTTC. This sequence encodes CASSKSTSSDEQFF.

This chain joins TRBV4-3 and TRBJ1-3; 9 bases fit TRBD1. CDR3 length equals 18 residues. The ends lost 0 bases at V and 0 bases at J; junction bases unmatched: 6. Germline loops: CDR1 LGHNA, CDR2 YSLEER. The CDR3 DNA reads TGCGCCAGCAGCCAAGACCCGGGACAGGGAGACTCTGGAAACACCATATATTTT. It codes for CASSQDPGQGDSGNTIYF.

The chain joins TRBV6-1 to TRBJ1-2, with TRBD1 identical over 7 bases. The J segment lost 7 bases and the V segment lost 5 bases, leaving 4 bases of the junction unmatched. The CDR3 contains 12 residues. Germline CDR1 MNHNS, CDR2 SASEGT. CDR3 DNA: TGTGCCAGCAGTCCCACAGGGGCTGGCTACACCTTC. It yields the protein CASSPTGAGYTF.

The rearrangement joins TRBV7-2 to TRBJ2-3; the match to TRBD2 covers 8 bases. The trim removed 0 bases at V and 6 bases at J, leaving 5 bases unmatched. The CDR3 spans 15 residues. Germline V gene sequence: CDR1 SGHTA, CDR2 FQGNSA. The CDR3: CASSLARGASDTQYF. CDR3 DNA: TGTGCCAGCAGCTTAGCGCGGGGGGCGTCGGATACGCAGTATTTT.

The chain employs TRBV11-1 and TRBJ2-5; tentatively, D is TRBD1 or TRBD2 (7 bases each). Between the trimmed V and J ends, which lost 5 bases and 4 bases, there was a span of 17 bases. This CDR3 region has 15 residues. The germline CDR1 and CDR2 sequences are SGHAT and FQDESV (reference sequence). CDR3 bases: TGTGCCAGCAGCCTCAGGGGGGGATCGGGAGAGACCCAGTACTTC. Translated, it gives CASSLRGGSGETQYF.

The CDR3 DNA sequence: TGTGCCAGCAGCAGGACAGTAGATGCTTTGGGGCAAACTAATGAAAAACTGTTTTTT. Protein: CASSRTVDALGQTNEKLFF. This chain uses TRBV5-4 with TRBJ1-4, with a tentative D call TRBD1 (6 bases). CDR3 length: 19 amino acids. V shed 4 bases and J shed 1 base, with 23 bases lying between them. CDR1 is SGHNT, CDR2 YYREEE, per germline (reference sequence).

Concerning this clone itself: One junction end does not reproduce the germline sequence, and a read error may be involved. This chain uses TRBV11-2 with TRBJ2-1; TRBD2 matches at 13 bases. Looked up from germline, CDR1 is SGHAT and CDR2 is FQNNGV. This CDR3 is 19 amino acids long. CDR3 sequence reads: CASTLLAGGPSSSYNEQFF. DNA for the CDR3: TGTGCCAGCACCTTACTAGCGGGGGGGCCTTCTTCCTCCTACAATGAGCAGTTCTTC. Based on the CDR3 plus reference TRBV11-2 and TRBJ2-1, the full variable domain is EAGVAQSPRYKIIEKRQSVAFWCNPISGHATLYWYQQILGQGPKLLIQFQNNGVVDDSQLPKDRFSAERLKGVDSTLKIQPAKLEDSAVYLCASTLLAGGPSSSYNEQFFGPGTRLTVL.

This clone was detected once. The rearrangement uses TRBV6-1 and TRBJ1-1; a weak D match, TRBD1 (5 bases). The V end lost 5 bases, the J end lost 4 bases, and 14 bases lay between the germline ends. Germline V lookup: CDR1 MNHNS, CDR2 SASEGT. The CDR3 runs to 14 residues. CDR3 in amino acids: CASSFSGVSTEAFF. Here the CDR3 DNA reads TGTGCCAGCAGTTTTTCGGGGGTGAGCACTGAAGCTTTCTTT.

This clone was seen just once. The chain uses TRBV30 and TRBJ1-6, with D possibly TRBD1 on 5 matching bases. The germline CDR1 and CDR2 sequences are GTSNPN and SVGIG (reference sequence). V was cut by 1 base and J by 3 bases, with 10 bases left in between. This CDR3 contains 15 residues. In DNA form, the CDR3 reads TGTGCCTGGAGTGACCCAGACAGCTATAATTCACCCCTCCACTTT. The encoded protein is CAWSDPDSYNSPLHF.

The genes are TRBV5-6 and TRBJ1-2, with D maybe TRBD1 (5 bases). V was shortened by 1 base and J by 10 bases, with 11 bases between the two germline ends. Germline V lookup: CDR1 SGHDT, CDR2 YYEEEE. The CDR3 totals 12 residues. CDR3 in DNA: TGTGCCAGCAGCTTGACAGGCGATTCCTACACCTTC. Translated: CASSLTGDSYTF.

The gene calls are TRBV5-1 and TRBJ2-7; TRBD1 is a possible D gene (6 bases). CDR3 length: 13 residues. Looked up from germline, CDR1 is SGHRS and CDR2 is YFSETQ. V was cut by 7 bases and J by 5 bases, with 16 bases left in between. The CDR3, as DNA: TGCGCCAGCGGATTAGGACAGTCTAACGAGCAGTACTTC. The encoded protein is CASGLGQSNEQYF.

This clone was seen a single time. The CDR3 reads CASTRGGVVVYNEQFF. The CDR3 DNA is TGTGCCAGCACCCGAGGTGGGGTGGTAGTCTACAATGAGCAGTTCTTC. V usage is TRBV7-8 and J usage is TRBJ2-1; D remains ambiguous. Germline V gene data show CDR1 as SGHVS and CDR2 as FQNEAQ. The CDR3 is made up of 16 amino acids. V was shortened by 7 bases and J by 3 bases, with 19 bases between the two germline ends.

The chain couples TRBV19 to TRBJ2-1; unclear D gene. Germline loops: CDR1 LNHDA, CDR2 SQIVND (reference sequence). This CDR3 spans 14 amino acids. Trimming removed 2 bases from V and 7 bases from J, with 12 bases in between. The CDR3 region is CASSIRTNRNEQFF. As DNA, the CDR3 is TGTGCCAGTAGTATAAGAACTAACCGAAATGAGCAGTTCTTC.

CDR3 bases: TGTGCCAGCAGCCCCGGGGTTAAATATGGCTACACCTTC. Translated: CASSPGVKYGYTF. The chain combines TRBV5-6 with TRBJ1-2; D ambiguous. Trimming took off 4 bases at V and 5 bases at J, with 12 bases between the two ends. The germline V gene has CDR1 SGHDT and CDR2 YYEEEE. The CDR3 consists of 13 residues.

The chain employs TRBV12-5 and TRBJ1-4, with D maybe TRBD1 (5 bases). V lost 3 bases, J lost 4 bases, and 12 bases lay in between. CDR3 length equals 15 residues. Germline CDR1 and CDR2: LGHNT and FRNRAP. CDR3 in DNA: TGTGCTAGTGGTTTCGGGGACCTGATTAATGAAAAACTGTTTTTT. Its protein product is CASGFGDLINEKLFF. Full variable domain (missing parts from reference TRBV12-5 and TRBJ1-4): DARVTQTPRHKVTEMGQEVTMRCQPILGHNTVFWYRQTMMQGLELLAYFRNRAPLDDSGMPKDRFSAEMPDATLATLKIQPSEPRDSAVYFCASGFGDLINEKLFFGSGTQLSVL.